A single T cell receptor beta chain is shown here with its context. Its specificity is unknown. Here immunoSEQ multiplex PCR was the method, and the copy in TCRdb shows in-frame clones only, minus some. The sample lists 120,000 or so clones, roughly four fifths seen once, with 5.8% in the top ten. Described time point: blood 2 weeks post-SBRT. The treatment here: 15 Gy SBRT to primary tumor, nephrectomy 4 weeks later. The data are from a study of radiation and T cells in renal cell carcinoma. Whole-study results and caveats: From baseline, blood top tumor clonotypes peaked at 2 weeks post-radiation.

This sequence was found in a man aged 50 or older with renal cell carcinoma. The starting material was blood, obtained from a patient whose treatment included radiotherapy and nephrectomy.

The CDR3 here is CASSFAPLNEQFF. CDR3 DNA: TGTGCCAGCAGCTTTGCGCCCCTCAATGAGCAGTTCTTC. The gene calls are TRBV7-9 and TRBJ2-1; D is uncertain. This CDR3 is 13 amino acids long. The germline CDR1 and CDR2 sequences are SEHNR and FQNEAQ (reference sequence). Deletions cut 3 bases from V and 6 bases from J, with 9 bases between.